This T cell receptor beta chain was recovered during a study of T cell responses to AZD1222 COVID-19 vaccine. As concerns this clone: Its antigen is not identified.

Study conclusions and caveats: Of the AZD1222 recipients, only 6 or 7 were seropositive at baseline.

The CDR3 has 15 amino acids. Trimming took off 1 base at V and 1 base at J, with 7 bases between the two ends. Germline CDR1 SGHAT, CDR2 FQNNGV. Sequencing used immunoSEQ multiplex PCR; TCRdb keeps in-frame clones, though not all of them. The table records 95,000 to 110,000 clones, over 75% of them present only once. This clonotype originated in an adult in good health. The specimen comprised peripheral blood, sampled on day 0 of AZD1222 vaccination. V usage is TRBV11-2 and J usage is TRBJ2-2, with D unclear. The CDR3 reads CASSLGPGNTGELFF. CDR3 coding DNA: TGTGCCAGCAGCTTAGGCCCAGGGAACACCGGGGAGCTGTTTTTT.